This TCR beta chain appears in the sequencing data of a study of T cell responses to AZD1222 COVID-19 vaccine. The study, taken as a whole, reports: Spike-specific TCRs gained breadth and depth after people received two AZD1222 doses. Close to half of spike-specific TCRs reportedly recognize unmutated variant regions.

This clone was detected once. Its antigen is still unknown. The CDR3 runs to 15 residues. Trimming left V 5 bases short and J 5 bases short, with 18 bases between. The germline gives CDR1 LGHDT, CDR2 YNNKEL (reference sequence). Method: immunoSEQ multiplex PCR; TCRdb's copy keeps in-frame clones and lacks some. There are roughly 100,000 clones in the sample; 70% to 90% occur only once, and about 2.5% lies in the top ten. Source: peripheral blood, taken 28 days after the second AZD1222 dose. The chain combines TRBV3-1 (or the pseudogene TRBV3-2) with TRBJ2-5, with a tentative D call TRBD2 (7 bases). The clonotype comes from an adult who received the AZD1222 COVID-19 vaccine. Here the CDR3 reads CASSSRGGRGETQYF. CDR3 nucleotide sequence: TGTGCCAGCAGCAGCAGGGGCGGGAGAGGGGAGACCCAGTACTTC.